This is a list of T cell receptor beta chains from one sample in a study of CD8 T cells in ankylosing spondylitis. TCRdb reprocessed the 5' RACE reads via MiXCR and lists one record per CDR3 protein. The data contain 300,000 to 400,000 distinct CDR3 sequences, over 12% of them seen just once; the ten biggest clones take up about 1%. The sample taken for sequencing was blood, either unsorted or a sorted T cell fraction (not recorded which). All receptors derive from a male donor with ankylosing spondylitis or in good health (not recorded which). Both conserved end residues are trimmed from each CDR3. Fields, in order: J gene, clone size, V gene, CDR3 protein. Expanded clones are given a class, and other clones once, few, many or no size at all.

TRBJ2-3	NA	TRBV15	ATSRDLQGTDTQY
TRBJ1-2	NA	TRBV5-5	ASSLSVQGNYGYT
TRBJ2-3	NA	TRBV6-2/TRBV6-3	ASSYGGGADTQY
TRBJ2-1	NA	TRBV4-1	ASSPGRLRDEQF
TRBJ1-1	few	TRBV18	ASSPIDARNIEAF
TRBJ2-3	few	TRBV7-2	ASSLEPGATDTQY
TRBJ2-4	NA	TRBV10-2	ASSDRRSLAKNIQY
TRBJ2-5	NA	TRBV7-9	ASSLTGGTGETQY
TRBJ1-5	many	TRBV7-2	ASSLEPGPHQPQH
TRBJ2-7	NA	TRBV7-8	ATAGATQTYEQY
TRBJ1-2	few	TRBV10-3	AITDGNGYT
TRBJ2-7	few	TRBV20-1	STQPRGHPGDEQY
TRBJ2-2	NA	TRBV3-1	ASSQDLRNTGELF
TRBJ2-1	few	TRBV12-3/TRBV12-4	ASAPSGGASEQF
TRBJ2-3	NA	TRBV4-1	ASSQGVFSTDTQY
TRBJ2-3	few	TRBV5-6	ASSPLAGATDTQY
TRBJ1-2	few	TRBV6-5	ASSYRGSYYGYT
TRBJ2-7	NA	TRBV5-6	ASSRPTASSYEQY
TRBJ2-6	few	TRBV19	ASSIRGGESGANVLT
TRBJ2-7	NA	TRBV10-3	AISEPSGDRPYEQY
TRBJ1-1	NA	TRBV7-2	ASTLWQGDTEAF
TRBJ2-7	NA	TRBV11-2	ASSFGTSGKQY